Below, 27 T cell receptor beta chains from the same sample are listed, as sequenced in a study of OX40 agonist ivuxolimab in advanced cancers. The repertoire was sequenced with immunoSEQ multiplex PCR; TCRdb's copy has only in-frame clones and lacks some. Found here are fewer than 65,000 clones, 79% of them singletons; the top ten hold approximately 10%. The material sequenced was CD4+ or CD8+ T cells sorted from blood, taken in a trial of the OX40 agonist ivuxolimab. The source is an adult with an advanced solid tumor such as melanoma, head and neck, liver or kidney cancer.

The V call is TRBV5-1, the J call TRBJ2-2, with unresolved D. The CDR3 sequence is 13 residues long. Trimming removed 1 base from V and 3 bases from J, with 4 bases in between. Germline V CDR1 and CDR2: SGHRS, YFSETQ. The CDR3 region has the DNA TGCGCCAGCAGCTTGCTGGACACCGGGGAGCTGTTTTTT. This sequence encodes CASSLLDTGELFF.

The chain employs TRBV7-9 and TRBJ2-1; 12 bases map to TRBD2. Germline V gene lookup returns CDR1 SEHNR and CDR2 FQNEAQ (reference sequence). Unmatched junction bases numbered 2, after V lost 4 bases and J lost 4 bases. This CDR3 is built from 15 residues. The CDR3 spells CASSSSGGAYNEQFF. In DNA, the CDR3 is TGTGCCAGCAGCTCTAGCGGGGGGGCTTACAATGAGCAGTTCTTC. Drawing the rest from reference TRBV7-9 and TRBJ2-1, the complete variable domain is DTGVSQNPRHKITKRGQNVTFRCDPISEHNRLYWYRQTLGQGPEFLTYFQNEAQLEKSRLLSDRFSAERPKGSFSTLEIQRTEQGDSAMYLCASSSSGGAYNEQFFGPGTRLTVL.

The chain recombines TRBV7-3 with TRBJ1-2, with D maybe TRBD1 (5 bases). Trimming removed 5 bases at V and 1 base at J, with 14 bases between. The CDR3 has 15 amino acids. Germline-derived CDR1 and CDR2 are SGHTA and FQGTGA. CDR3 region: CASSPTVGYNYGYTF. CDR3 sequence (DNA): TGTGCCAGCAGCCCGACAGTGGGATATAACTATGGCTACACCTTC.

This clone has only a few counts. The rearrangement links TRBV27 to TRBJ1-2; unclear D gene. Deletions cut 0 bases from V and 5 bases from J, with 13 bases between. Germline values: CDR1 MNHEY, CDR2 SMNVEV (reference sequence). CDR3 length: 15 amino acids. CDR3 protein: CASSLSLLAGYGYTF. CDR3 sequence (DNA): TGTGCCAGCAGTTTATCGCTATTGGCAGGTTATGGCTACACCTTC.

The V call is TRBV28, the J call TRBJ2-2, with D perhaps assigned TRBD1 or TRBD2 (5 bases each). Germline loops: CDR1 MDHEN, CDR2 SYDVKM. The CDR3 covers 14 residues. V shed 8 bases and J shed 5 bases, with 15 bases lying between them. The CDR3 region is CASGHGMGTGELFF. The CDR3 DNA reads TGTGCCAGCGGACACGGGATGGGTACCGGGGAGCTGTTTTTT.

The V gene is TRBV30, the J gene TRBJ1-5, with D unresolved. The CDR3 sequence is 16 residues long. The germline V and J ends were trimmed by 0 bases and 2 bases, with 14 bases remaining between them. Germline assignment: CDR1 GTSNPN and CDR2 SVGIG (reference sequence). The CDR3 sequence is CAWSVPTGGGNQPQHF. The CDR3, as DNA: TGTGCCTGGAGTGTGCCCACCGGTGGGGGCAATCAGCCCCAGCATTTT.

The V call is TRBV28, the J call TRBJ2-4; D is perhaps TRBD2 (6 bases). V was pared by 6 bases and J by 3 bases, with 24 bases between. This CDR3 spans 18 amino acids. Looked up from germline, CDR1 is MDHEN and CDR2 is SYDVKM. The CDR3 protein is CASSWEIVRGGDKNIQYF. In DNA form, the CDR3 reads TGTGCCAGCAGCTGGGAAATAGTCAGAGGCGGGGACAAAAACATTCAGTACTTC.

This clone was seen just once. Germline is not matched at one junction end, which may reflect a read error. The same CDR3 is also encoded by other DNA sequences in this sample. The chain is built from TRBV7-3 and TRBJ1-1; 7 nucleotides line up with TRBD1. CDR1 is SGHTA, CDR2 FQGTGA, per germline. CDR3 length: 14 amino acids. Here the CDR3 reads CASSLLQGSTEAFF. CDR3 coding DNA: TGTGCCAGCAGCTTATTACAGGGGAGCACTGAAGCTTTTTTT.

Written as DNA, the CDR3 is TGTGCCAGCAGTGTAGCCAGGATGAACACTGAAGCTTTCTTT. Its translation: CASSVARMNTEAFF. The chain combines TRBV2 with TRBJ1-1; D gene unclear. The CDR3 is 14 amino acids. Between the trimmed V and J ends, which lost 4 bases and 0 bases, there was a span of 9 bases. Germline V lookup: CDR1 SNHLY, CDR2 FYNNEI. Variable domain in full (rest from reference TRBV2 and TRBJ1-1): EPEVTQTPSHQVTQMGQEVILRCVPISNHLYFYWYRQILGQKVEFLVSFYNNEISEKSEIFDDQFSVERPDGSNFTLKIRSTKLEDSAMYFCASSVARMNTEAFFGQGTRLTVV.

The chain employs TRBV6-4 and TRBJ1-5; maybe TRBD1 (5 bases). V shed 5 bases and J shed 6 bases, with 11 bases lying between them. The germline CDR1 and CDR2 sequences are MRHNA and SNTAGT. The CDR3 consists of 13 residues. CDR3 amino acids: CASSQGMGQPQHF. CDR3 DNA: TGTGCCAGCAGTCAGGGTATGGGTCAGCCCCAGCATTTT.

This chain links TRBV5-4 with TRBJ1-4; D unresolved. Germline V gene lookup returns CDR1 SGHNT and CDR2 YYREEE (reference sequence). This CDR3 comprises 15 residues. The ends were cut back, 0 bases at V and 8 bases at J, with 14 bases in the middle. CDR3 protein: CASSLDIRGGEKLFF. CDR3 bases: TGTGCCAGCAGCTTGGATATCCGGGGTGGCGAAAAACTGTTTTTT.

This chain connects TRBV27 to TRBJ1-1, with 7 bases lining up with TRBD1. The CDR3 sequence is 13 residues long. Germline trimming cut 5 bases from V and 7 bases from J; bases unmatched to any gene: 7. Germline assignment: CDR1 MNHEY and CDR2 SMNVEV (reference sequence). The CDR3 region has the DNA TGTGCCAGCAGTACATTACGGGACAGTGAAGCTTTCTTT. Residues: CASSTLRDSEAFF.

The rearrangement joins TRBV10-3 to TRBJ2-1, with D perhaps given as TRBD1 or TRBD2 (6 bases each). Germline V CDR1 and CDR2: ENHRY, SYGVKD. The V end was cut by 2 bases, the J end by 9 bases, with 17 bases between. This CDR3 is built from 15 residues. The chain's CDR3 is CAISEPLGGSGEQFF. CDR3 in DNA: TGTGCCATCAGTGAGCCACTAGGGGGGTCTGGTGAGCAGTTCTTC.

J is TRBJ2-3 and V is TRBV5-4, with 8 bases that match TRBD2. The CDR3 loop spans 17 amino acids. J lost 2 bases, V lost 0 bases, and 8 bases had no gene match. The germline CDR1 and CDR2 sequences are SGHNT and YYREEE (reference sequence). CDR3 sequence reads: CASSLGGGGPATDTQYF. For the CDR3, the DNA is TGTGCCAGCAGCTTGGGTGGCGGGGGGCCTGCCACAGATACGCAGTATTTT.

CDR3 nucleotide sequence: TGTGCCAGTAGTACCTACAGGGTTGACAATGAAAAACTGTTTTTT. It specifies CASSTYRVDNEKLFF. This rearrangement joins TRBV19 to TRBJ1-4, with D possibly matching TRBD1 (6 bases). Germline V gene lookup returns CDR1 LNHDA and CDR2 SQIVND (reference sequence). This CDR3 contains 15 residues. The V and J ends lost 4 bases and 5 bases respectively, with 14 bases between them.

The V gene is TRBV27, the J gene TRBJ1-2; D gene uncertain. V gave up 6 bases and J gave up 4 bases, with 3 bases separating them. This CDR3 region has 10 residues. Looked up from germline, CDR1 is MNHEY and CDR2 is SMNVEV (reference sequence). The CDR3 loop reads CASRSYGYTF. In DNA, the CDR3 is TGTGCCAGCAGATCCTATGGCTACACCTTC.

The CDR3: CSVEAATAFTYEQYF. The CDR3 DNA follows: TGCAGCGTTGAGGCAGCGACAGCATTCACCTACGAGCAGTACTTC. V is TRBV29-1 and J is TRBJ2-7, with TRBD1 as a possible D gene (5 bases). Trimming pared 3 bases from V and 2 bases from J, leaving 17 bases between. The CDR3 extends over 15 amino acids. Germline V lookup: CDR1 SQVTM, CDR2 ANQGSEA.

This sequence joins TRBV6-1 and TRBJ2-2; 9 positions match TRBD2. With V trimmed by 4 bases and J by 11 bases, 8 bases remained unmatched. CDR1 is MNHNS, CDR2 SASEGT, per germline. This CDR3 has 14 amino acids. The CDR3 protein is CASSVYDSGGELFF. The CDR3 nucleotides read TGTGCCAGCAGTGTTTACGATAGCGGGGGAGAGCTGTTTTTT.

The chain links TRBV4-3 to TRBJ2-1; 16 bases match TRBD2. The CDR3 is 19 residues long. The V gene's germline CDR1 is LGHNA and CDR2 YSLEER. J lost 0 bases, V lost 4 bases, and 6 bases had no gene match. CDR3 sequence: CASSRGTSGRASSYNEQFF. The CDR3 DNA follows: TGCGCCAGCAGCCGAGGGACTAGCGGGAGGGCGAGCTCCTACAATGAGCAGTTCTTC.

The CDR3 nucleotides read TGTGCCAGTAGTATTAAGTCCGGGCGGAATTACGAGCAGTACTTC. It encodes CASSIKSGRNYEQYF. The chain joins TRBV19 to TRBJ2-7; D is uncertain. CDR3 length: 15 residues. Germline lookup yields CDR1 LNHDA and CDR2 SQIVND (reference sequence). The ends were cut back, 3 bases at V and 4 bases at J, with 16 bases in the middle.

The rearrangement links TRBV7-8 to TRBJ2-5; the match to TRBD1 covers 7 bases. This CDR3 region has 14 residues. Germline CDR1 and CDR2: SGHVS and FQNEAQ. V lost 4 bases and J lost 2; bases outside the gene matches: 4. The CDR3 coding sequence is TGTGCCAGCAGCTCCTCGACAGGGCAAGAGACCCAGTACTTC. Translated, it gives CASSSSTGQETQYF.

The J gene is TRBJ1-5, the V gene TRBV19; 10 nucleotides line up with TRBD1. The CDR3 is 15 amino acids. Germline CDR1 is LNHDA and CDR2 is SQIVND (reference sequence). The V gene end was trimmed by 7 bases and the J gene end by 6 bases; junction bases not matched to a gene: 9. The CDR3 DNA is TGTGCCAGTACCTGGGGACAGGGGTTGAGTCAGCCCCAGCATTTT. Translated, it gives CASTWGQGLSQPQHF.

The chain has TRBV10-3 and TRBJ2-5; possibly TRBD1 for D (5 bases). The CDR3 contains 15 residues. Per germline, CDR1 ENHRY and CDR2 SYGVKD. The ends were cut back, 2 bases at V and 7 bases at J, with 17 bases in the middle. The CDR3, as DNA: TGTGCCATCAGTGAGAGTGGGCAGGGCGTAGGGACCCAGTACTTC. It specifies CAISESGQGVGTQYF.

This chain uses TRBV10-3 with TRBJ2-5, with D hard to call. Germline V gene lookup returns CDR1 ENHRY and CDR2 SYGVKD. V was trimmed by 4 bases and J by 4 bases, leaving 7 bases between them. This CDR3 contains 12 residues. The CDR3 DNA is TGTGCCATCAGTGGTACTGGAGAGACCCAGTACTTC. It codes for CAISGTGETQYF.

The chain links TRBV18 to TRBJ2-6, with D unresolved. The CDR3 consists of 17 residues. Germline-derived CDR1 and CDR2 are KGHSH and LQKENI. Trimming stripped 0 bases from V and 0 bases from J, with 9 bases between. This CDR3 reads CASSPPGALSGANVLTF. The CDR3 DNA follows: TGTGCCAGCTCACCACCCGGCGCTCTCTCTGGGGCCAACGTCCTGACTTTC.

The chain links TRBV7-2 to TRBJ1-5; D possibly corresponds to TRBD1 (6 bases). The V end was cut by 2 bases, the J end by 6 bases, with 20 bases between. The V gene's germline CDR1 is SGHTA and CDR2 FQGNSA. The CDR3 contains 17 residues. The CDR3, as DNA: TGTGCCAGCAGCTTATTGTTGTCAGGGGCGAGGGGTCAGCCCCAGCATTTT. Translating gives CASSLLLSGARGQPQHF.

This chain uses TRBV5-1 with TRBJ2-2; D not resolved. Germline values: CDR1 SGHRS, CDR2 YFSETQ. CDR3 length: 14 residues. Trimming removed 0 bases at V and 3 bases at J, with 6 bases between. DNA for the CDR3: TGCGCCAGCAGCTTGGACAGTTACACCGGGGAGCTGTTTTTT. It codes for CASSLDSYTGELFF.